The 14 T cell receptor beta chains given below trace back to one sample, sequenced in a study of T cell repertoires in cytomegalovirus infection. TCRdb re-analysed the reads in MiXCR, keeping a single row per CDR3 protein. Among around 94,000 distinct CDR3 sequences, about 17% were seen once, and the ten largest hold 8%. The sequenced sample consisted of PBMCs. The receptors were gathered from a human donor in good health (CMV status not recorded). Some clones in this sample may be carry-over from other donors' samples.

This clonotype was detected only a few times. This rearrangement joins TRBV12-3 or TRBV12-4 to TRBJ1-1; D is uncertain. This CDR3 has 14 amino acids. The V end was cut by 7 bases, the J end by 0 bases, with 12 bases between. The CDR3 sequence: CASTTSGMNTEAFF. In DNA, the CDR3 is TGTGCCAGCACCACTAGTGGGATGAACACTGAAGCTTTCTTT.

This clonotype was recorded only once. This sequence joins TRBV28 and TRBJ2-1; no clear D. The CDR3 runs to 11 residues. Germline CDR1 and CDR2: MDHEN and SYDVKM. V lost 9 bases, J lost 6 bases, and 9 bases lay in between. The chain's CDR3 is CARTSLNEQFF. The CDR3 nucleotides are TGTGCCAGAACGTCCCTCAATGAGCAGTTCTTC.

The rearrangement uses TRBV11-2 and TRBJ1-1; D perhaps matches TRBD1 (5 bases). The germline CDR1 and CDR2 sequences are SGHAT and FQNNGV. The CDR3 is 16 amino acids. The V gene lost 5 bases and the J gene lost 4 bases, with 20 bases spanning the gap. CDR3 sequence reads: CASSKGETVSGTEAFF. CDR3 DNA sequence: TGTGCCAGCAGCAAGGGAGAGACAGTTTCCGGCACTGAAGCTTTCTTT.

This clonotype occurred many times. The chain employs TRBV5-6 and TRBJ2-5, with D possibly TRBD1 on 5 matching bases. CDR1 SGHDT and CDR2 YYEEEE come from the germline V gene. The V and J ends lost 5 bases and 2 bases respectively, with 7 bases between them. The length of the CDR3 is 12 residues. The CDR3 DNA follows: TGTGCCAGCAGTAGACAGCAAGAGACCCAGTACTTC. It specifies CASSRQQETQYF.

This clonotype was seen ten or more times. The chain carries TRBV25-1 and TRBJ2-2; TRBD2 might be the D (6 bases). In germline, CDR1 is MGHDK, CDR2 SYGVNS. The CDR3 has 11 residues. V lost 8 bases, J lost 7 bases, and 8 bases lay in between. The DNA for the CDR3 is TGTGCCAGCGTCGGGAGCGGGGAGCTGTTTTTT. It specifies CASVGSGELFF.

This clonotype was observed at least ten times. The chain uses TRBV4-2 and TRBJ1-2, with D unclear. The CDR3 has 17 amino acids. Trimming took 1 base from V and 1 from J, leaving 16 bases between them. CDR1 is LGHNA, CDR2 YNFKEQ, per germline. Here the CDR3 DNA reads TGTGCCAGCAGCCAAGGCGGTAGCGGGAAGTTTAACTATGGCTACACCTTC. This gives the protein CASSQGGSGKFNYGYTF.

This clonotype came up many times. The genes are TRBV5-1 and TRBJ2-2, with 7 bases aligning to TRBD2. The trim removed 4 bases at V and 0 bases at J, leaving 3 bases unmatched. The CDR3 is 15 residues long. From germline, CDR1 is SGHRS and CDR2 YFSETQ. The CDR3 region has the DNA TGCGCCAGCAGCGTCCGGGGGGCGAACACCGGGGAGCTGTTTTTT. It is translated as CASSVRGANTGELFF.

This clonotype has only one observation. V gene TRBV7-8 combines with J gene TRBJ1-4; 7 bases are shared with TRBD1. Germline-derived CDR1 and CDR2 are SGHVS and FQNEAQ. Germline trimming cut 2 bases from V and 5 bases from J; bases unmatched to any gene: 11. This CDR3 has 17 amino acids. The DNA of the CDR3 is TGTGCCAGCAGCTTATGGACAGGAAGAACTCAAAATGAAAAACTGTTTTTT. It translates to CASSLWTGRTQNEKLFF.

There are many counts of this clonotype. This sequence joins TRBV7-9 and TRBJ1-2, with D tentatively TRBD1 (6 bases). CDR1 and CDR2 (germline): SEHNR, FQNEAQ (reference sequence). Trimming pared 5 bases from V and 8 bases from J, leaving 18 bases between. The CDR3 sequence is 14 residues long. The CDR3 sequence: CASSNSTGLRGYTF. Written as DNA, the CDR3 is TGTGCCAGCAGCAATTCCACAGGGCTGCGGGGCTACACCTTC.

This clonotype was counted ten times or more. CDR3 region: CASSHRGKTLESEAFF. In DNA, the CDR3 is TGTGCCAGCAGCCACCGGGGGAAAACCCTTGAATCGGAAGCTTTCTTT. This chain links TRBV6-5 with TRBJ1-1; D possibly corresponds to TRBD1 (5 bases). CDR1 MNHEY and CDR2 SVGAGI come from the germline V gene. This CDR3 contains 16 residues. Trimming took 6 bases from V and 8 from J, leaving 25 bases between them.

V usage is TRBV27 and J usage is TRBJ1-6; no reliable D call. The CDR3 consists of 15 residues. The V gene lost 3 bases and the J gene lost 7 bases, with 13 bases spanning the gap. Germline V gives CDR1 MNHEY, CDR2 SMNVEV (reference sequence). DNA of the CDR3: TGTGCCAGCAGTTTCACGGACGGAGGCAATTCACCCCTCCACTTT. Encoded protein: CASSFTDGGNSPLHF.

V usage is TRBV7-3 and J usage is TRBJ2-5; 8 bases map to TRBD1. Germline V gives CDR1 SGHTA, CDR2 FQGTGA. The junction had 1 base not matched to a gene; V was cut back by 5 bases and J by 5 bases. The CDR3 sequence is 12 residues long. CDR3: CASSRTGETQYF. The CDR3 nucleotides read TGTGCCAGCAGCCGGACAGGGGAGACCCAGTACTTC.

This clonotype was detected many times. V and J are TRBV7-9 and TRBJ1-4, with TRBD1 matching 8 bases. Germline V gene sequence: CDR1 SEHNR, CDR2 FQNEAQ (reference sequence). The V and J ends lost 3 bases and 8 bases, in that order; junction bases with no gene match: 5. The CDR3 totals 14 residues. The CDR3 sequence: CASSLTGATEKLFF. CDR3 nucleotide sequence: TGTGCCAGCAGCTTGACAGGGGCGACGGAAAAACTGTTTTTT.

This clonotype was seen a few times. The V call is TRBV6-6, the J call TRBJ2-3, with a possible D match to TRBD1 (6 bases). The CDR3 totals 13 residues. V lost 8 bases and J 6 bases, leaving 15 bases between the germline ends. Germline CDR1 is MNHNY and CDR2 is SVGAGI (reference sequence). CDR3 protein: CASVWQGSDTQYF. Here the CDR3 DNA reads TGTGCCAGCGTATGGCAGGGGTCGGATACGCAGTATTTT.